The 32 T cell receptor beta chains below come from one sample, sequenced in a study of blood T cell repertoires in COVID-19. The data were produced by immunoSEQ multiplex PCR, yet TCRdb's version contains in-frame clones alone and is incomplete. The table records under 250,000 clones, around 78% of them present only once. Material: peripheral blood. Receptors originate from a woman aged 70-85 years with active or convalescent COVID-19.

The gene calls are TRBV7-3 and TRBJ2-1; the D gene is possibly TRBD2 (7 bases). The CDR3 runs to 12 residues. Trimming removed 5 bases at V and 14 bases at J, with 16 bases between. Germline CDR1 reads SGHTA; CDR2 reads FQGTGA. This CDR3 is CASSVGGLAKFF. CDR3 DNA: TGTGCCAGCAGCGTGGGGGGGCTAGCGAAGTTCTTC.

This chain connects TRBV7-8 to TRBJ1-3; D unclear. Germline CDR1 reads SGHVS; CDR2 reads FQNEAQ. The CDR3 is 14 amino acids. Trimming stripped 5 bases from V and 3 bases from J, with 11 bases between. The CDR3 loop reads CASSLPTGGNTIYF. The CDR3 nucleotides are TGTGCCAGCAGCCTACCGACGGGTGGAAACACCATATATTTT.

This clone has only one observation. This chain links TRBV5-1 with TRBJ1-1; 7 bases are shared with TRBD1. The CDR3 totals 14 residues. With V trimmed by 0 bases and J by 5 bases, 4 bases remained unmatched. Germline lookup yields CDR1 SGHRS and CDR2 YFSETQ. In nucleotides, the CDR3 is TGCGCCAGCAGCTTGGCTCAGGGGGGTACTGAAGCTTTCTTT. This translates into CASSLAQGGTEAFF.

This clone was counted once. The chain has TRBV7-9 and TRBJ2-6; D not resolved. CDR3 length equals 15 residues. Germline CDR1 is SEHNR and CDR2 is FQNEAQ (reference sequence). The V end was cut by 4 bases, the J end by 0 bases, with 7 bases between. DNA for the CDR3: TGTGCCAGCAGCTCACAGCCCTCTGGGGCCAACGTCCTGACTTTC. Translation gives CASSSQPSGANVLTF.

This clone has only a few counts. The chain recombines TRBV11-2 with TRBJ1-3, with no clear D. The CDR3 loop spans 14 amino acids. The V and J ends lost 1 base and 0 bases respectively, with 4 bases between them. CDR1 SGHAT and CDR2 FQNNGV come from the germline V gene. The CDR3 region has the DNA TGTGCCAGCAGCTTAGGTTACTCTGGAAACACCATATATTTT. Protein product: CASSLGYSGNTIYF.

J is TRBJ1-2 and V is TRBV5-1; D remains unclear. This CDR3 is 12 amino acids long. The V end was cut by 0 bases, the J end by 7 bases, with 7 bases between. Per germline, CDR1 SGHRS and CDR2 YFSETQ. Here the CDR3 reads CASSLAGGGYTF. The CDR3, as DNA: TGCGCCAGCAGCTTGGCGGGAGGTGGCTACACCTTC.

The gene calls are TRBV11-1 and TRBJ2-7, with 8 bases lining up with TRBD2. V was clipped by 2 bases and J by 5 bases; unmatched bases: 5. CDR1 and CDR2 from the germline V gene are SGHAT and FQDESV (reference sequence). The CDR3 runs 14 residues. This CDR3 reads CASSLNGGADEQYF. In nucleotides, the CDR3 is TGTGCCAGCAGCTTAAACGGGGGGGCCGACGAGCAGTACTTC.

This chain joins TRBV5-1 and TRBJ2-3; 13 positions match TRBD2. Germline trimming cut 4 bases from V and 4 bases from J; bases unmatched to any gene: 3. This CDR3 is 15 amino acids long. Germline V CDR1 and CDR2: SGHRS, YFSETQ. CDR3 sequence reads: CASSPTSGGADTQYF. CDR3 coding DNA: TGCGCCAGCAGCCCCACTAGCGGGGGGGCAGATACGCAGTATTTT.

DNA of the CDR3: TGTGCCAGTAGTTCTACCCAGGGGGTGAGCTCCTACGAGCAGTACTTC. Its protein is CASSSTQGVSSYEQYF. The chain joins TRBV19 to TRBJ2-7; 7 bases align to TRBD1. Trimming cost V 5 bases and J 0 bases; bases outside gene matches: 10. Germline CDR1 and CDR2: LNHDA and SQIVND (reference sequence). This CDR3 is 16 amino acids long.

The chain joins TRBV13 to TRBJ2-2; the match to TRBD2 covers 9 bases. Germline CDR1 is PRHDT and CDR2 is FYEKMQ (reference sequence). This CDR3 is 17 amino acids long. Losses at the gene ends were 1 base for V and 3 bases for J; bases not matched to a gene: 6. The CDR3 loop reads CASSLVAVAGDTGELFF. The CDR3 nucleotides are TGTGCCAGCAGCTTAGTGGCGGTAGCGGGAGACACCGGGGAGCTGTTTTTT.

The CDR3 nucleotides read TGTGCCAGCAGGGCCGGGCTAGCGGGATTCGGGGTAGGGACCCAGTACTTC. This encodes CASRAGLAGFGVGTQYF. The chain couples TRBV5-4 to TRBJ2-5, with TRBD2 identical over 9 bases. The CDR3 runs to 17 residues. V shed 5 bases and J 7 bases; nucleotides not matched to a gene: 18. Per germline, CDR1 SGHNT and CDR2 YYREEE (reference sequence). The full variable domain, its missing parts supplied by reference TRBV5-4 and TRBJ2-5, is ETGVTQSPTHLIKTRGQQVTLRCSSQSGHNTVSWYQQALGQGPQFIFQYYREEENGRGNFPPRFSGLQFPNYSSELNVNALELDDSALYLCASRAGLAGFGVGTQYFGPGTRLLVL.

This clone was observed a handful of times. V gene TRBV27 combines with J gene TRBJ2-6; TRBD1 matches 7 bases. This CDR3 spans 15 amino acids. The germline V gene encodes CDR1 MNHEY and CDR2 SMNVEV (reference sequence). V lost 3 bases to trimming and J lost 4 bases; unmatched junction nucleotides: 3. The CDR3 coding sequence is TGTGCCAGCAGTTTCACAGGGGTAGGGGCCAACGTCCTGACTTTC. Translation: CASSFTGVGANVLTF.

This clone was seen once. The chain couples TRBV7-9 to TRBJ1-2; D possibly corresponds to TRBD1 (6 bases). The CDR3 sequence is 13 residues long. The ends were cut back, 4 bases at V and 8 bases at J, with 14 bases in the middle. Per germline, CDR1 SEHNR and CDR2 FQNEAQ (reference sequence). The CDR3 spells CASSSNRAGGYTF. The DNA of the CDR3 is TGTGCCAGCAGCTCCAACAGGGCAGGAGGCTACACCTTC. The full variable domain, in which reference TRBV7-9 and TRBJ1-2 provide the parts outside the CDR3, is DTGVSQNPRHKITKRGQNVTFRCDPISEHNRLYWYRQTLGQGPEFLTYFQNEAQLEKSRLLSDRFSAERPKGSFSTLEIQRTEQGDSAMYLCASSSNRAGGYTFGSGTRLTVV.

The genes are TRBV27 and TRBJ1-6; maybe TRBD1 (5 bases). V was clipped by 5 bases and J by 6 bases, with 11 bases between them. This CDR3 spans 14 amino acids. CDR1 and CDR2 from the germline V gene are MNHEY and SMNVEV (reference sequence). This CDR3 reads CASSPHDSNSPLHF. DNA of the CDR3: TGTGCCAGCAGTCCCCACGACAGTAATTCACCCCTCCACTTT.

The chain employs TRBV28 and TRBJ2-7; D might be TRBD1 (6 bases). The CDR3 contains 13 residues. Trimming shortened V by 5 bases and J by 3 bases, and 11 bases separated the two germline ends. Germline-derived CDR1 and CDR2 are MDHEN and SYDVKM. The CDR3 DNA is TGTGCCAGCAGTACCCAGGGGCTCTACGAGCAGTACTTC. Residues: CASSTQGLYEQYF.

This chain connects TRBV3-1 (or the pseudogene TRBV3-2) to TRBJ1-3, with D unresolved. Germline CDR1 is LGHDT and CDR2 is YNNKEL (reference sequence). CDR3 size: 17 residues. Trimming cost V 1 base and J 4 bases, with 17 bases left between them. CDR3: CASSQGLQRTWGNTIYF. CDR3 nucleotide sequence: TGTGCCAGCAGCCAAGGCCTACAGCGGACCTGGGGAAACACCATATATTTT.

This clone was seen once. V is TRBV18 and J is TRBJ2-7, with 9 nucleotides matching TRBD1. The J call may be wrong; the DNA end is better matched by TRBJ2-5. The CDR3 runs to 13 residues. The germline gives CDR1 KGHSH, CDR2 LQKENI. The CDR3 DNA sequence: TGTGCCAGCTCACCCGGACAGGGGGAGACCCAGTACTTC. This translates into CASSPGQGETQYF.

The CDR3 coding sequence is TGTGCCAGCAGCCTTACGGGAAATACGCAGTATTTT. Translation gives CASSLTGNTQYF. The chain combines TRBV12-3 or TRBV12-4 with TRBJ2-3; D is possibly TRBD2 (5 bases). With 6 bases removed from V and 7 bases from J, the gap between germline ends came to 11 bases. The CDR3 is 12 amino acids.

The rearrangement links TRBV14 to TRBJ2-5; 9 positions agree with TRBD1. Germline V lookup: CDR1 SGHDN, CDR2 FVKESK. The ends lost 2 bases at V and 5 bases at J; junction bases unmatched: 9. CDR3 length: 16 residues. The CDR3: CASSQRDRAYRETQYF. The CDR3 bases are TGTGCCAGCAGCCAAAGGGACAGGGCCTATAGGGAGACCCAGTACTTC.

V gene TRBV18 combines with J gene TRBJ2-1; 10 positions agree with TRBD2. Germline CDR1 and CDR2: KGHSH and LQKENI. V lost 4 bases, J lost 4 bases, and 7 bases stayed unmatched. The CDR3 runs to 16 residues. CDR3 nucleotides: TGTGCCAGCTCACTCAGACTAGCGGGTACTTACAATGAGCAGTTCTTC. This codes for CASSLRLAGTYNEQFF.

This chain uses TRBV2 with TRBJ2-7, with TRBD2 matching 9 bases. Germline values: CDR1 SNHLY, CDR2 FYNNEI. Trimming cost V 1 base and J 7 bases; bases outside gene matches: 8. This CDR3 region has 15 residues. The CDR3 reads CASSEDGGRAGEQYF. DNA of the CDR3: TGTGCCAGCAGTGAAGATGGCGGGAGGGCTGGGGAGCAGTACTTC. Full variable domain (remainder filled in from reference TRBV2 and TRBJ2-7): EPEVTQTPSHQVTQMGQEVILRCVPISNHLYFYWYRQILGQKVEFLVSFYNNEISEKSEIFDDQFSVERPDGSNFTLKIRSTKLEDSAMYFCASSEDGGRAGEQYFGPGTRLTVT.

Here the CDR3 reads CASRQGSYNEQFF. CDR3 coding DNA: TGTGCCAGCAGACAGGGATCCTACAATGAGCAGTTCTTC. The rearrangement joins TRBV6-5 to TRBJ2-1, with D perhaps TRBD1 (6 bases). The V and J ends lost 6 bases and 1 base respectively, with 7 bases between them. The CDR3 is made up of 13 amino acids. The germline gives CDR1 MNHEY, CDR2 SVGAGI.

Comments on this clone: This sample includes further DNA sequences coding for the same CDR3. The CDR3 DNA follows: TGTGCCAGCAGCTCACAGGGGAACACTGAAGCTTTCTTT. Translation gives CASSSQGNTEAFF. The chain employs TRBV7-3 and TRBJ1-1; perhaps TRBD1 as D (6 bases). This CDR3 region has 13 residues. Trimming removed 4 bases at V and 1 base at J, with 7 bases between. The germline gives CDR1 SGHTA, CDR2 FQGTGA.

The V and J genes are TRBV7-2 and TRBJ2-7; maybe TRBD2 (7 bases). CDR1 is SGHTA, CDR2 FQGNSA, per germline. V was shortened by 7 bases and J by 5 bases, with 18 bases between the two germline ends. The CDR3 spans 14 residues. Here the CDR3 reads CASTPWGGAHEQYF. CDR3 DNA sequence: TGTGCCAGCACCCCGTGGGGGGGGGCCCACGAGCAGTACTTC.

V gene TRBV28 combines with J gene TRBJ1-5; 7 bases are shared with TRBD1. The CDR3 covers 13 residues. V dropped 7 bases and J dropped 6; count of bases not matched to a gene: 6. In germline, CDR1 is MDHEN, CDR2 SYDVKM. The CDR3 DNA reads TGTGCCAGCAACGTGGCAGGGGGTCAGCCCCAGCATTTT. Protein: CASNVAGGQPQHF.

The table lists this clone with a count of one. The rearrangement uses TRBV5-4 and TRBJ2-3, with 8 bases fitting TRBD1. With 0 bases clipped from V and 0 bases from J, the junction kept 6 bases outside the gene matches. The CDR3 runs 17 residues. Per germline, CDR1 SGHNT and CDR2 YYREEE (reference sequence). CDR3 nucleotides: TGTGCCAGCAGCTTGGCCCGGACAGGGATCAGCACAGATACGCAGTATTTT. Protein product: CASSLARTGISTDTQYF.

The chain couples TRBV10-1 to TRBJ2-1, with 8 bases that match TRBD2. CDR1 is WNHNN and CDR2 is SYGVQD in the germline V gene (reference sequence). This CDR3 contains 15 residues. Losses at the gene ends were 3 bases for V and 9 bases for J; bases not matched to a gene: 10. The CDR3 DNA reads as TGCGCCAGCAGTGATGGTAGTCCAGCGGGAGTTGAGCAGTTCTTC. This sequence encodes CASSDGSPAGVEQFF.

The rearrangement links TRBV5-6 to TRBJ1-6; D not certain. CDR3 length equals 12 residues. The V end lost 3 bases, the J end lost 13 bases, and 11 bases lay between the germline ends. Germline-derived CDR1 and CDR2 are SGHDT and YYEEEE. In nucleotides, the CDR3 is TGTGCCAGCAGCTCTACCCATCGGCCCCTCCACTTT. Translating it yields CASSSTHRPLHF. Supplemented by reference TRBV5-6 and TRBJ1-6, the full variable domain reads DAGVTQSPTHLIKTRGQQVTLRCSPKSGHDTVSWYQQALGQGPQFIFQYYEEEERQRGNFPDRFSGHQFPNYSSELNVNALLLGDSALYLCASSSTHRPLHFGNGTRLTVT.

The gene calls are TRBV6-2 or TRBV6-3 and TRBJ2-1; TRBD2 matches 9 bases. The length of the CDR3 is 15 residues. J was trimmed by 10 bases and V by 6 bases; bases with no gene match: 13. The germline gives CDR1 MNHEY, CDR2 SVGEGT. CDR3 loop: CASSSGSSGSQEQFF. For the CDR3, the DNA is TGTGCCAGCAGCTCGGGTAGTAGCGGGAGTCAGGAGCAGTTCTTC.

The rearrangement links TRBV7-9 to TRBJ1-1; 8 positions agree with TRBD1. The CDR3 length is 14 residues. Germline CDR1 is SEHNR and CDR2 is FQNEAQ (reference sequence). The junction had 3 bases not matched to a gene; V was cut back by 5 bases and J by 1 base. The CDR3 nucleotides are TGTGCCAGCAGCCCCCAGGGGGCGAACACTGAAGCTTTCTTT. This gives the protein CASSPQGANTEAFF.

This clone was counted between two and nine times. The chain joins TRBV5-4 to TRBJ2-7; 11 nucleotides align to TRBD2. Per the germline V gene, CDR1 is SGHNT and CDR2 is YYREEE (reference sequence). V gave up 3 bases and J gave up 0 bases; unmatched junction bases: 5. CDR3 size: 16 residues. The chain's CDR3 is CASSSTSGSFSYEQYF. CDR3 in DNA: TGTGCCAGCAGCTCCACTAGCGGGAGTTTCTCCTACGAGCAGTACTTC.

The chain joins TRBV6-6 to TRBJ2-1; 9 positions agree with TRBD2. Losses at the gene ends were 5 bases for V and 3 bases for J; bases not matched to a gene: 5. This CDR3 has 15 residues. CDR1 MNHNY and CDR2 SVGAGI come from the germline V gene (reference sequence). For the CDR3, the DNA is TGTGCCAGCAGTCCCGGGCGGGGGGGCTACAATGAGCAGTTCTTC. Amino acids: CASSPGRGGYNEQFF.